A single sample gave rise to the 20 T cell receptor beta chains below, sequenced in a study of cytomegalovirus exposure and HLA in healthy donors. 60 Vbeta and 13 Jbeta primers were used in PCR. Using immunoSEQ multiplex PCR, the repertoire was profiled, and TCRdb retains in-frame clones only, with some absent. This table holds more than 130,000 clones, about 70% found once. Sequenced: PBMCs. The receptors shown here come from a man aged 18-30 years in good health and CMV-seronegative.

The genes are TRBV19 and TRBJ1-6; D remains unclear. Looked up from germline, CDR1 is LNHDA and CDR2 is SQIVND (reference sequence). V dropped 4 bases and J dropped 0 bases, with 10 bases sitting between them. CDR3 size: 16 residues. This chain's CDR3 is CASSTGIPSYNSPLHF. The CDR3 DNA follows: TGTGCCAGTAGTACAGGAATACCCTCCTATAATTCACCCCTCCACTTT.

The CDR3 bases are TGTGCCAGCAGCAGCGGGACTAGCGCGGGCACCTACGAGCAGTACTTC. It yields the protein CASSSGTSAGTYEQYF. The chain joins TRBV7-2 to TRBJ2-7; 10 bases are a match to TRBD2. This CDR3 contains 16 residues. The V gene end was trimmed by 5 bases and the J gene end by 2 bases; junction bases not matched to a gene: 9. Germline assignment: CDR1 SGHTA and CDR2 FQGNSA.

This chain connects TRBV18 to TRBJ1-2; maybe TRBD1 (5 bases). Per germline, CDR1 KGHSH and CDR2 LQKENI. This CDR3 has 15 residues. V gave up 5 bases and J gave up 8 bases, with 21 bases separating them. The CDR3 sequence is CASSMSSGGWEGYTF. The CDR3 DNA sequence: TGTGCCAGCTCAATGAGTAGCGGGGGATGGGAAGGCTACACCTTC.

This clone has more than one count but fewer than ten. The CDR3 is CASRTWGGTGANEQFF. For the CDR3, the DNA is TGTGCCAGCAGAACTTGGGGTGGGACAGGGGCCAATGAGCAGTTCTTC. The chain employs TRBV2 and TRBJ2-1; 10 bases line up with TRBD1. Germline CDR1 SNHLY, CDR2 FYNNEI. The CDR3 covers 16 residues. The J segment lost 6 bases and the V segment lost 6 bases, leaving 11 bases of the junction unmatched.

V and J are TRBV13 and TRBJ2-7, with D possibly being TRBD1 (7 bases). V was shortened by 9 bases and J by 0 bases, with 12 bases between the two germline ends. Germline assignment: CDR1 PRHDT and CDR2 FYEKMQ (reference sequence). The CDR3 has 13 amino acids. CDR3 coding DNA: TGTGCCAGTGGACAGGACTACTCCTACGAGCAGTACTTC. Translated, it gives CASGQDYSYEQYF.

V gene TRBV5-5 combines with J gene TRBJ1-4; 10 bases agree with TRBD1. The CDR3 spans 16 residues. Germline CDR1 SGHKS, CDR2 YYEKEE (reference sequence). V was clipped by 2 bases and J by 5 bases; unmatched bases: 6. The CDR3 region is CASSFGQGDPNEKLFF. CDR3 nucleotides: TGTGCCAGCAGCTTCGGACAGGGGGACCCCAATGAAAAACTGTTTTTT.

J is TRBJ1-6 and V is TRBV19; 9 bases are a match to TRBD1. In germline, CDR1 is LNHDA, CDR2 SQIVND (reference sequence). The CDR3 has 15 residues. The J segment lost 9 bases and the V segment lost 5 bases, leaving 8 bases of the junction unmatched. The DNA for the CDR3 is TGTGCCAGTAGTCGGGGACAGGGAGTAAGTTCACCCCTCCACTTT. This encodes CASSRGQGVSSPLHF.

The genes are TRBV2 and TRBJ2-1, with a possible D match to TRBD2 (6 bases). Germline CDR1 is SNHLY and CDR2 is FYNNEI. The CDR3 covers 19 residues. Trimming removed 0 bases at V and 3 bases at J, with 21 bases between. The CDR3 sequence is CASSEAGTDTTPFYNEQFF. In nucleotides, the CDR3 is TGTGCCAGCAGTGAAGCCGGGACTGATACTACCCCCTTCTACAATGAGCAGTTCTTC.

The chain combines TRBV30 with TRBJ2-5; the D gene is possibly TRBD1 (5 bases). The DNA matches TRBJ2-7 better at its end, which makes the J call doubtful. The CDR3 spans 15 residues. Germline V gene lookup returns CDR1 GTSNPN and CDR2 SVGIG (reference sequence). DNA for the CDR3: TGTGCCTGGAGCCCCCAGGGTGGGGTCTCCTACGAGCAGTACTTC. Protein: CAWSPQGGVSYEQYF.

This rearrangement joins TRBV6-6 to TRBJ2-1, with 14 positions matching TRBD2. The germline gives CDR1 MNHNY, CDR2 SVGAGI (reference sequence). Trimming removed 2 bases from V and 7 bases from J; junction bases left unmatched: 4. The CDR3 length is 16 residues. CDR3 nucleotide sequence: TGTGCCAGCAGTTACGGGACTAGCGGGAGCTTAAATGAGCAGTTCTTC. Translation gives CASSYGTSGSLNEQFF.

This chain links TRBV19 with TRBJ2-3; D perhaps matches TRBD2 (5 bases). The V end lost 3 bases, the J end lost 1 base, and 14 bases lay between the germline ends. In germline, CDR1 is LNHDA, CDR2 SQIVND (reference sequence). The CDR3 extends over 16 amino acids. The CDR3 DNA follows: TGTGCCAGTAGTATCCGGGATCATACGGGCACAGATACGCAGTATTTT. Translating it yields CASSIRDHTGTDTQYF.

The genes are TRBV19 and TRBJ2-7, with TRBD2 identical over 8 bases. Looked up from germline, CDR1 is LNHDA and CDR2 is SQIVND (reference sequence). V shed 3 bases and J 3 bases; nucleotides not matched to a gene: 4. The CDR3 runs 14 residues. In DNA form, the CDR3 reads TGTGCCAGTAGTATGCGGGAGGTCGACTACGAGCAGTACTTC. Translated, it gives CASSMREVDYEQYF.

This chain links TRBV7-3 with TRBJ2-5; TRBD1 matches at 7 bases. Trimming took 6 bases from V and 5 from J; bases not matched to a gene: 9. The CDR3 runs to 14 residues. Looked up from germline, CDR1 is SGHTA and CDR2 is FQGTGA. The CDR3 here is CASRLNGQAETQYF. The CDR3, as DNA: TGTGCCAGCAGATTGAACGGACAGGCGGAGACCCAGTACTTC.

The chain has TRBV23-1 and TRBJ2-1; the D gene is possibly TRBD1 (7 bases). TRBV23-1 is treated as an ORF (open reading frame) with a function not yet certain. This CDR3 region has 16 residues. V shed 0 bases and J shed 1 base, with 10 bases lying between them. The DNA of the CDR3 is TGCGCCAGCAGTCAATCGGCAGGGGGGTCCTACAATGAGCAGTTCTTC. Translation: CASSQSAGGSYNEQFF.

The chain is built from TRBV13 and TRBJ2-7; 7 positions agree with TRBD1. Germline CDR1 reads PRHDT; CDR2 reads FYEKMQ (reference sequence). The length of the CDR3 is 14 residues. After removal of 5 bases from V and 1 base from J, the junction contained 5 bases not matched to a gene. CDR3 region: CASSPRTGSYEQYF. CDR3 coding DNA: TGTGCCAGCAGCCCTCGGACAGGATCCTACGAGCAGTACTTC.

The chain is built from TRBV10-3 and TRBJ2-7, with 7 bases fitting TRBD1. The CDR3 loop spans 15 amino acids. After removal of 2 bases from V and 0 bases from J, the junction contained 4 bases not matched to a gene. Germline V gene sequence: CDR1 ENHRY, CDR2 SYGVKD. The CDR3, as DNA: TGTGCCATCAGTGAGCCGGGACAGAGCTCCTACGAGCAGTACTTC. Translating gives CAISEPGQSSYEQYF.

This clone was counted between two and nine times. CDR3 bases: TGCGCCAGCAGCCTAATAAGTAGCGGGGGGGGCAATGAGCAGTTCTTC. It translates to CASSLISSGGGNEQFF. The chain recombines TRBV4-1 with TRBJ2-1, with 11 bases that match TRBD2. CDR1 and CDR2 (germline): MGHRA, YSYEKL. The CDR3 spans 16 residues. Losses at the gene ends were 4 bases for V and 6 bases for J; bases not matched to a gene: 8.

The chain couples TRBV10-3 to TRBJ2-5, with a possible D match to TRBD1 (6 bases). The CDR3 sequence is 13 residues long. The ends were cut back, 6 bases at V and 3 bases at J, with 11 bases in the middle. CDR1 and CDR2 from the germline V gene are ENHRY and SYGVKD. As DNA, the CDR3 is TGTGCCATCAGCGGACAGCCAGAAGAGACCCAGTACTTC. Its translation: CAISGQPEETQYF.

The V call is TRBV28, the J call TRBJ2-7; 12 positions agree with TRBD1. Germline-derived CDR1 and CDR2 are MDHEN and SYDVKM. CDR3 length: 15 residues. V shed 7 bases, J shed 6 bases, and the junction held 10 bases outside the gene matches. For the CDR3, the DNA is TGTGCCAGCAACTCCCCCGGGACAGGGGGCGGCGAGCAGTACTTC. This gives the protein CASNSPGTGGGEQYF. The whole variable domain, remainder taken from reference TRBV28 and TRBJ2-7, is DVKVTQSSRYLVKRTGEKVFLECVQDMDHENMFWYRQDPGLGLRLIYFSYDVKMKEKGDIPEGYSVSREKKERFSLILESASTNQTSMYLCASNSPGTGGGEQYFGPGTRLTVT.

This clone showed up just a few times. The V call is TRBV6-6, the J call TRBJ2-3, with 8 bases matching TRBD1. V was pared by 8 bases and J by 1 base, with 8 bases of the junction left unmatched. This CDR3 comprises 15 residues. Germline V gene lookup returns CDR1 MNHNY and CDR2 SVGAGI (reference sequence). Written as DNA, the CDR3 is TGTGCCAGCCTGACCATGACAGGGGGCACAGATACGCAGTATTTT. It codes for CASLTMTGGTDTQYF.